Given below is one T cell receptor (beta chain) in context. As yet, its antigen is unknown. The data are from a study of response to subunit inactivated influenza vaccine. TCRdb analysed the RT-PCR reads with MiXCR anew, one entry per CDR3 protein. The table lists around 580,000 distinct CDR3 sequences, over 9.5% of them singletons. The V end was cut by 1 base, the J end by 4 bases, with 17 bases between. This CDR3 is 16 amino acids long. Study-wide results and caveats: There was a suggestion from the authors that each seasonal influenza vaccination recruits few new T cells.

Specimen: PBMCs from blood, collected on the day of vaccination. The chain has TRBV12-3 or TRBV12-4 and TRBJ2-7; D may be TRBD2 (5 bases). This clonotype originated in a middle-aged man who received an inactivated influenza vaccine. CDR3 coding DNA: TGTGCCAGCAGTTTAGGGTCCATTGGGGAGCCTTACGAGCAGTACTTC. Its protein is CASSLGSIGEPYEQYF.